This TCR beta chain was captured in a study of quantifying T cell responses using KT2 cells. Whole-study context: cDNA was made from DNase-treated RNA using alpha and beta constant primers.

This clonotype was found a few times. This CDR3 is built from 16 residues. Germline V gene lookup returns CDR1 MNHNS and CDR2 SASEGT. V shed 2 bases, J shed 2 bases, and the junction held 4 bases outside the gene matches. The cDNA 3' end received a ligated oligonucleotide with a UMI. First-round PCR used approximately 4 cycles and beta primers RC1.1 and RC1.2 covering TRBC1 and TRBC2. Each CDR3 protein gets one entry after TCRdb re-called the UMI-ligation and nested PCR reads with MiXCR. The repertoire holds fewer than 50,000 distinct CDR3 sequences, with approximately 10% as singletons. The rearrangement uses TRBV6-1 and TRBJ1-3; 9 bases match TRBD1. This clonotype was sampled from a human donor. Sequencing was performed on PBMCs spiked with cells of the T cell clone KT2. CDR3 loop: CASSETGGAPGNTIYF. The CDR3 nucleotides read TGTGCCAGCAGTGAAACAGGGGGCGCCCCTGGAAACACCATATATTTT.